This is a list of T cell receptor beta chains from one sample in a study of control samples from healthy donors and cancer patients. The protocol was immunoSEQ multiplex PCR, while the TCRdb copy is restricted to in-frame clones and leaves out a portion. The table records about 140,000 clones, 80% to 95% of them present only once. Material: blood. These receptor sequences come from a man between 25 and 39 years old in good health. The CDR3 runs from the conserved cysteine through the conserved F or W. A D gene is named only where the DNA matches it firmly. Not every row has a clone size; where given, it reads once, few, many or a size class.

TRBV10-3,TRBD1,TRBJ2-7,.,TGTGCCATCAGTTCGACAGGGTCGGCCTACGAGCAGTACTTC,CAISSTGSAYEQYF
TRBV6-1,.,TRBJ2-1,.,TGTGCCAGCAGTGAATGGGGGAGCACCTACAATGAGCAGTTCTTC,CASSEWGSTYNEQFF
TRBV24-1,.,TRBJ1-5,.,TGTGCCACCAGTGAGACCGCCCCAGGGAATAGCAATCAGCCCCAGCATTTT,CATSETAPGNSNQPQHF
TRBV14,.,TRBJ1-3,.,TGTGCCAGCAGCCAACAATTCGCCTCTGGAAACACCATATATTTT,CASSQQFASGNTIYF
TRBV6-5,.,TRBJ2-3,.,TGTGCCAGCGACCCACCGGGGTCCACAGATACGCAGTATTTT,CASDPPGSTDTQYF
TRBV29-1,.,TRBJ2-7,.,TGCAGCGCGACAGGACTCCGCGAGCAGTACTTC,CSATGLREQYF
TRBV6-4,.,TRBJ2-1,.,TGTGCCAGCTCTACAGGGACCAGCTCCTACAATGAGCAGTTCTTC,CASSTGTSSYNEQFF
TRBV27,TRBD1,TRBJ1-1,.,TGTGCCAGCAGTCTCTACCGGGACAGGGCGGCCACTGAAGCTTTCTTT,CASSLYRDRAATEAFF
TRBV19,TRBD1,TRBJ1-2,.,TGTGCCAGTATCGACAGGGCTGGCTACACCTTC,CASIDRAGYTF
TRBV24-1,TRBD2,TRBJ2-2,.,TGTGCCACCAGTGATGCTAGCGGGAGGGCATCCGGGGAGCTGTTTTTT,CATSDASGRASGELFF
TRBV14,TRBD2,TRBJ2-1,.,TGTGCCAGCAGCCCGGGACTAGCTTCAGTGGAGCAGTTCTTC,CASSPGLASVEQFF
TRBV28,TRBD1,TRBJ1-2,.,TGTGCCAGCAGTTTACTCAGGACAGGGGTAATGTACACCTTC,CASSLLRTGVMYTF
TRBV2,.,TRBJ2-7,many,TGTGCCAGCCTAGACTACGAGCAGTACTTC,CASLDYEQYF
TRBV7-2,.,TRBJ2-5,.,TGTGCCAGCAGCTTAGGGACCATAGCGTGGGAGACCCAGTACTTC,CASSLGTIAWETQYF
TRBV9,TRBD1,TRBJ1-1,.,TGTGCCAGCAGCCCAAGTCCGGGACAGGGGGTAGGCACTGAAGCTTTCTTT,CASSPSPGQGVGTEAFF
TRBV6-4,.,TRBJ2-1,.,TGTGCCAGCAGCCGGGACTTCCCCTCCTACAATGAGCAGTTCTTC,CASSRDFPSYNEQFF
TRBV7-9,.,TRBJ2-7,.,TGTGCCAGCAGCTTAACAGAAATCTACGAGCAGTACTTC,CASSLTEIYEQYF
TRBV4-1,TRBD2,TRBJ2-7,once,TGCGCCAGCAGCCAAGTCGAGGGTACAAGCTCAGGCGGGGGCGAGCAGTACTTC,CASSQVEGTSSGGGEQYF
TRBV19,TRBD2,TRBJ2-1,.,TGTGCCAGTAGTACCGCTAGCGGGAGGGTCTGGGGAGAGCAGTTCTTC,CASSTASGRVWGEQFF
TRBV5-1,TRBD2,TRBJ2-3,.,TGCGCCAGCAGCTTCCTAGCGGGAATGACAGATACGCAGTATTTT,CASSFLAGMTDTQYF
TRBV10-2,TRBD1,TRBJ1-2,.,TGCGCCACCTTGGGACAGGGATATGGCTACACCTTC,CATLGQGYGYTF
TRBV5-8,.,TRBJ2-7,.,TGTGCCAGCAGCTTTTCCTACGAGCAGTACTTC,CASSFSYEQYF
TRBV9,TRBD2,TRBJ2-1,.,TGTGCCAGCAGTAGCACGGGAGGTGAGCAGTTCTTC,CASSSTGGEQFF
TRBV7-2,.,TRBJ2-7,once,TGTGCCAGCAGCCGGTCACTAACCTCCTCCTACGAGCAGTACTTC,CASSRSLTSSYEQYF
TRBV7-2,.,TRBJ1-4,.,TGTGCCAGCAGTTCAGGACAGCCGGCCGGTGAAAAACTGTTTTTT,CASSSGQPAGEKLFF
TRBV29-1,TRBD2,TRBJ2-5,.,TGCAGCGTTGTTAGGGGCGGGAGGGATGGGACCCAGTACTTC,CSVVRGGRDGTQYF
TRBV15,.,TRBJ2-7,few,TGTGCCACCAGCAGAGATTCTTTATGGCGTCCAACACGCTACGAGCAGTACTTC,CATSRDSLWRPTRYEQYF
TRBV21-1,.,TRBJ2-1,.,TGTGCCAGCAGCACTCCGGGACTAGCGGGAGTGGTGAATGAGCAGTTCTTC,CASSTPGLAGVVNEQFF
TRBV28,TRBD1,TRBJ2-7,.,TGTGCCAGCAGCTCCGGGACAGGGGGAATCTACGAGCAGTACTTC,CASSSGTGGIYEQYF
TRBV11-2,.,TRBJ2-5,.,TGTGCCAGCCCTCAAGAGGGCTTGGAAGAGACCCAGTACTTC,CASPQEGLEETQYF
TRBV18,TRBD1,TRBJ1-6,.,TGTGCCAGCTCACCGAGGACAGGGAGCAACTATAATTCACCCCTCCACTTT,CASSPRTGSNYNSPLHF
TRBV30,.,TRBJ1-2,.,TGTGCCCACAGTGCCGGCTATGGCTACACCTTC,CAHSAGYGYTF
TRBV20-1,TRBD2,TRBJ2-7,.,TGCAGTGCTAGTCTCGGGACTAGAAACTACGAGCAGTACTTC,CSASLGTRNYEQYF
TRBV19,TRBD2,TRBJ2-1,.,TGTGCCAGTAGTGCAAGACCTAGCGGTCCCTACAATGAGCAGTTCTTC,CASSARPSGPYNEQFF
TRBV18,TRBD1,TRBJ1-2,.,TGTGCCAGCTCACCAAATTCGGGACAGGGTAATGGCTACACCTTC,CASSPNSGQGNGYTF
TRBV28,TRBD1,TRBJ2-2,.,TGTGCCAGCACCCTACCGGGACAGGGGGCGGGTGGGGAGCTGTTTTTT,CASTLPGQGAGGELFF
TRBV2,.,TRBJ1-5,.,TGTGCCAGCAGAACGACACAGGGAAAGTATAGCAATCAGCCCCAGCATTTT,CASRTTQGKYSNQPQHF
TRBV6-2/TRBV6-3,.,TRBJ2-1,.,TGTGCCAGCAGTGGGCGACTCAACAATGAGCAGTTCTTC,CASSGRLNNEQFF
TRBV5-4,.,TRBJ2-1,once,TGTGCCAGCAGCCGATTAGCGGCAACCGACAATGAGCAGTTCTTC,CASSRLAATDNEQFF